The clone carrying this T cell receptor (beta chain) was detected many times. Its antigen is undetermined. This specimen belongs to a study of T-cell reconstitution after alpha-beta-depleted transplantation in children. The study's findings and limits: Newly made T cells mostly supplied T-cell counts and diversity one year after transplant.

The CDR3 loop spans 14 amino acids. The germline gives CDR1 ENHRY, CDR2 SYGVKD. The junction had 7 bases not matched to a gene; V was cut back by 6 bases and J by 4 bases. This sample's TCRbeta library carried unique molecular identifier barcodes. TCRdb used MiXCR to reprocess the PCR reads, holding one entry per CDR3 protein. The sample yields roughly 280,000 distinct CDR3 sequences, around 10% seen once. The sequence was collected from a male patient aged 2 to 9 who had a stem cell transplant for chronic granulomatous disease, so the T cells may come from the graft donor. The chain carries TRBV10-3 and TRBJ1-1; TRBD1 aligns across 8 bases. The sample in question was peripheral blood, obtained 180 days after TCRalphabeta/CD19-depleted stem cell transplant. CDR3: CAIRRTGNPTEAFF. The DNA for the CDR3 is TGTGCCATCAGGCGGACAGGGAACCCCACTGAAGCTTTCTTT.